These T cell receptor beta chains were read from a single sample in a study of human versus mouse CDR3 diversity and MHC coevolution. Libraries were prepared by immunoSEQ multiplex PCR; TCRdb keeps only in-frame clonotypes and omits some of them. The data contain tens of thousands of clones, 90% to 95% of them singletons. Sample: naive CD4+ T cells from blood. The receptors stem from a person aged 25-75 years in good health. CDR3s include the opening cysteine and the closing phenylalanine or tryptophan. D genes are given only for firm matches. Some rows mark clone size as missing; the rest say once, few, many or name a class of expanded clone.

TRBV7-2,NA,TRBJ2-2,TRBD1,TGTGCCAGCAGCTTATCCGGGACAGGGGCCGGGGAGCTGTTTTTT,CASSLSGTGAGELFF
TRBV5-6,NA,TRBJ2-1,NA,TGTGCCAGCAGCGATACTACAAGGTATCGGGGTGAGCAGTTCTTC,CASSDTTRYRGEQFF
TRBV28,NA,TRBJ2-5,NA,TGTGCCAGCAGTTATGGGGGGGCACGGTACCAAGAGACCCAGTACTTC,CASSYGGARYQETQYF
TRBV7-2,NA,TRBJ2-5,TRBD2,TGTGCCAGCAGCCGAGGGAGCGGGGGTTCCAAGGGGGAGACCCAGTACTTC,CASSRGSGGSKGETQYF
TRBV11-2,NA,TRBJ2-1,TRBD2,TGTGCCAGCAGCTCCGCGGGGGTAACTGGTCGCTTCAGCAATGAGCAGTTCTTC,CASSSAGVTGRFSNEQFF
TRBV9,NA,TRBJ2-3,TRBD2,TGTGCCAGCAGCGTAGTAGAGATAGCGGGACCCACAGATACGCAGTATTTT,CASSVVEIAGPTDTQYF
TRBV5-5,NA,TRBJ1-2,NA,TGTGCCAGCAGCTTGGCGAACTATGGCTACACCTTC,CASSLANYGYTF
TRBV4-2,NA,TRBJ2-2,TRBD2,TGTGCCAGCAGCCAAGATGGGACTAGCGGCCTGAACACCGGGGAGCTGTTTTTT,CASSQDGTSGLNTGELFF
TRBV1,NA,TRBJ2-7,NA,TGCACCAGCAGCTATGTTTCGTTC,CTSSYVSF
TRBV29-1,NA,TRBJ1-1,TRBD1,TGCAGCGTGCAAGGACAGGGTGGGACTGAAGCTTTCTTT,CSVQGQGGTEAFF
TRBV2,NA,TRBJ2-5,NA,TGTGCCAGCAACAGGGCCGAGACCCAGTACTTC,CASNRAETQYF
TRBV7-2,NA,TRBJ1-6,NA,TGTGCCAGCAGCCCTTTCGACTATTCACCCCTCCACTTT,CASSPFDYSPLHF
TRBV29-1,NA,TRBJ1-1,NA,TGCAGCATAACTTGGGTGGGGGGCACTGAAGCTTTCTTT,CSITWVGGTEAFF
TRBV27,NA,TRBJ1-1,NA,TGTGCCAGCAGTTTTTTTGCGGGGGCGCAGGGAAGGGCTTTCTTT,CASSFFAGAQGRAFF
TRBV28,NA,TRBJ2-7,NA,TGTGCCAGCAGCTCGTGGAGCCCGGTGAGTGAGCAGTACTTC,CASSSWSPVSEQYF
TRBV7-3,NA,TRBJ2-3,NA,TGTGCCAGCAGTTATAACCAGGGGACAGATACGCAGTATTTT,CASSYNQGTDTQYF
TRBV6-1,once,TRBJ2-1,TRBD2,TGTGCCAGCAGTGAATGGGCGGGAGTGGACAATGAGCAGTTCTTC,CASSEWAGVDNEQFF
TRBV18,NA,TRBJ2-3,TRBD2,TGTGCCAGCTCACCACTCCCTCTAGCGGGGACACGCACAGATACGCAGTATTTT,CASSPLPLAGTRTDTQYF
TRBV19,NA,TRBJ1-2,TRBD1,TGTGCCAGTAGTCAGGACAGGTTGTATGGCTACACCTTC,CASSQDRLYGYTF
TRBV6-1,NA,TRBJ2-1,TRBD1,TGTGCCAGCAGCTTGGACAGGGTAAATGAGCAGTTCTTC,CASSLDRVNEQFF
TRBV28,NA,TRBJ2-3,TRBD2,TGTGCCAGCAGTTCCCCAACCTCGACTAGCGGTTACAGAGCAGATACGCAGTATTTT,CASSSPTSTSGYRADTQYF
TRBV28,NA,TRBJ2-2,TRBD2,TGTGCCAGCCGGGGGGGCCTGAACACCGGGGAGCTGTTTTTT,CASRGGLNTGELFF
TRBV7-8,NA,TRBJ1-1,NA,TGTGCCAGCAGCTTATCCAGGAACACTGAAGCTTTCTTT,CASSLSRNTEAFF